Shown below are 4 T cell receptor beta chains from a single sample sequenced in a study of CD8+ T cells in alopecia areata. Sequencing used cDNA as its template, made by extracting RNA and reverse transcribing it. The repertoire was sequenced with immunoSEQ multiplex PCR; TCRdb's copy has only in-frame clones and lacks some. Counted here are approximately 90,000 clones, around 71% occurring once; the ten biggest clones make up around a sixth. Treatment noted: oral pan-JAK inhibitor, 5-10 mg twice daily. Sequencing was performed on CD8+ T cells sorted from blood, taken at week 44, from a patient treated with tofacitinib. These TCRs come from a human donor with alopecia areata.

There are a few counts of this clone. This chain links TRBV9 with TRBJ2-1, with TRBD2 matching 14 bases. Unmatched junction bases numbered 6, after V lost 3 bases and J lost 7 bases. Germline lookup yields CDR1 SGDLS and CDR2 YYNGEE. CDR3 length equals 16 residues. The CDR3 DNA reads TGTGCCAGCAGCGGGTTGGGACTAGCGGGGGCAAATGAGCAGTTCTTC. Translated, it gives CASSGLGLAGANEQFF.

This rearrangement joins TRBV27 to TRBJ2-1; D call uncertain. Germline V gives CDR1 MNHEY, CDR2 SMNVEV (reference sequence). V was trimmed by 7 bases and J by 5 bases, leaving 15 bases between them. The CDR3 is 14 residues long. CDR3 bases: TGTGCCAGCACCACCACGCCATTTCACAATGAGCAGTTCTTC. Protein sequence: CASTTTPFHNEQFF.

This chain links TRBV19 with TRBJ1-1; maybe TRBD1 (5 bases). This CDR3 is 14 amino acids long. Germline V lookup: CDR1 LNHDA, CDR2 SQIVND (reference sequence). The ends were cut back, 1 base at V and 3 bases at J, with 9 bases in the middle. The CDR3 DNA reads TGTGCCAGTAGTATAGGGGGCACGGACACTGAAGCTTTCTTT. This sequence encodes CASSIGGTDTEAFF.

The CDR3 here is CASSLNLGIEGYTF. As DNA, the CDR3 is TGTGCCAGCAGTCTGAACCTAGGGATTGAGGGCTACACCTTC. The chain employs TRBV25-1 and TRBJ1-2; no clear D gene. Trimming removed 5 bases at V and 8 bases at J, with 18 bases between. CDR1 MGHDK and CDR2 SYGVNS come from the germline V gene. There are 14 residues in the CDR3.